This TCR beta chain was retrieved from a study of post-analysis software for immune sequencing data (dated by TCRdb to the mid-2010s). Concerning the study at large: Relapsing-remitting, secondary progressive and progressive-relapsing multiple sclerosis were recorded as disease courses, and subtype annotation was lacking for some patients. The patient repertoires were set against under 13 previously published healthy control repertoires from donors whose ages ranged from roughly 6 to 25 years. A subset of samples was prepared in parallel using single-end sample barcoding, then pooled and co-amplified after Illumina adapter ligation.

Libraries came from PCR. The sequencing machine was an Illumina HiSeq 2500. To reduce PCR and sequencing biases, unique molecular identifiers were incorporated into the TCR beta cDNA libraries. Per 1 to 10 million input T cells, 500,000 or so cDNA molecules were obtained, such that each molecule approximated one T cell. The same protocol used for the earlier healthy control dataset was applied to prepare and sequence the patient libraries. Within a given batch, samples were prepared together, multiplexed and sequenced on the same HiSeq lane. In the authors' own workflow: MIGEC was used to process the raw barcoded reads, and molecular identifier groups with only a single read were discarded before consensus assembly and CDR3 extraction. VDJtools was used for post-analysis of the clonotype tables, with diversity normalized by down-sampling every dataset to the smallest sample size. In repertoire overlap clustering, CDR3 amino acid sequences, but not nucleotide sequences, were matched to correct batch-related cross-sample contamination. TCRdb reworked the public reads: Q25 trimming with fastp, MiXCR clone assembly, productive beta chains retained. Each CDR3 protein appears once, grouped with its most common genes and DNA. None of the V and J calls come from the authors' own analysis; TCRdb made them. Recorded for this sample are about 540,000 distinct CDR3 sequences; roughly 34% of them occurred a single time. Clones ranked in the top ten supply 4.5% to 7.5% of the sample.

The CDR3 has 16 amino acids, counting the end cysteine and phenylalanine. The sequence is cut down to CDR3 DNA, 48 bases in frame from base 1. V sheds 6 bases and J sheds 5 bases, leaving 22 bases between their ends. The germline V gene sets CDR1 to KGHSH and CDR2 to LQKENI. What the authors observed across the whole study: Significantly higher frequencies in patients than in controls were found for five TRBV segments, including TRBV5-6, TRBV5-1 and TRBV20-1. The control group was slightly older than the multiple sclerosis patient group. Normalized Chao1 diversity was significantly lower in multiple sclerosis patients than controls, suggesting substantial peripheral T-cell clonal expansion. Direct clustering with F measure showed strong co-clustering of samples prepared in the same batch, prompting a batch-effect correction.

TCR beta repertoires were profiled from peripheral blood of more than ten young patients with multiple sclerosis to demonstrate the VDJtools post-analysis software. The multiple sclerosis patients were children and adolescents between about 6 and 16 years of age. Remarks on this clonotype: There is no known antigen for this receptor. The record has no base qualities; no much larger clone is one base away.

This sequence uses TRBV18 and TRBJ2-5; TRBD2 is a weak D gene call, 5 bases matching. This clonotype was obtained from a girl aged 2-17 years with multiple sclerosis. What was sequenced was blood. The base sequence is TGTGCCAGCTCCGCTAAACCCCGAGGGCTTTCGGAGACCCAGTACTTC. Its amino acids are CASSAKPRGLSETQYF. With the portions outside the CDR3 filled from the reference TRBV18 and TRBJ2-5 genes, the complete variable region becomes NAGVMQNPRHLVRRRGQEARLRCSPMKGHSHVYWYRQLPEEGLKFMVYLQKENIIDESGMPKERFSAEFPKEGPSILRIQQVVRGDSAAYFCASSAKPRGLSETQYFGPGTRLLVL.